This TCR beta chain derives from a study of T-cell memory formation after mild COVID-19. TCRdb itself ran the 5' RACE reads through MiXCR, one entry per CDR3 protein. Among around 300,000 distinct CDR3 sequences, over 10% were seen once, and the ten largest hold 20% to 25%. The specimen sequenced was PBMCs or a T cell subset sorted from them (not recorded which). The TCR sequence derives from a young man who had mild COVID-19 (a few samples of this study predate the infection). Cell type and time point are not known.

CDR3 in DNA: TGTGCCAGCAGTGGGATGGGGGATTCACCCCTCCACTTT. Residues: CASSGMGDSPLHF. The chain employs TRBV12-3 or TRBV12-4 and TRBJ1-6, with TRBD1 as a possible D gene (5 bases). This CDR3 has 13 amino acids. Trimming took 5 bases from V and 8 from J, leaving 10 bases between them.